This T cell receptor beta chain was recorded in a study of beta chain features in type 1 diabetes. Study in general: Age, gender and cell yields were alike across patients and healthy donors. Findings of the study overall: Patients with type 1 diabetes carried fewer insertions and had more deletions at their VDJ junctions. TCRB CDR3 length was moderately but significantly reduced in all four CD4+ subsets of Type 1 diabetes patients.

The J segment lost 4 bases and the V segment lost 4 bases, leaving 8 bases of the junction unmatched. The CDR3 length is 15 residues. CDR1 and CDR2 from the germline V gene are SGHTA and FQGTGA. Reverse transcription of all isolated RNA meant that expressed TCRB transcripts were sequenced. Assay used: immunoSEQ multiplex PCR; TCRdb lists only in-frame clones, some missing. The sample includes about 140,000 clones, about 7.1% of them seen just once. Turning to this clone: Its antigen is unidentified.

The sequence was collected from a woman in her twenties or thirties in good health. The chain recombines TRBV7-3 with TRBJ1-1, with 8 bases aligning to TRBD1. Sequencing was done on a sample of central memory CD4+ T cells from blood. CDR3 protein: CASSSTGDGGTEAFF. The CDR3 DNA sequence: TGTGCCAGCAGCTCGACAGGGGATGGGGGCACTGAAGCTTTCTTT.